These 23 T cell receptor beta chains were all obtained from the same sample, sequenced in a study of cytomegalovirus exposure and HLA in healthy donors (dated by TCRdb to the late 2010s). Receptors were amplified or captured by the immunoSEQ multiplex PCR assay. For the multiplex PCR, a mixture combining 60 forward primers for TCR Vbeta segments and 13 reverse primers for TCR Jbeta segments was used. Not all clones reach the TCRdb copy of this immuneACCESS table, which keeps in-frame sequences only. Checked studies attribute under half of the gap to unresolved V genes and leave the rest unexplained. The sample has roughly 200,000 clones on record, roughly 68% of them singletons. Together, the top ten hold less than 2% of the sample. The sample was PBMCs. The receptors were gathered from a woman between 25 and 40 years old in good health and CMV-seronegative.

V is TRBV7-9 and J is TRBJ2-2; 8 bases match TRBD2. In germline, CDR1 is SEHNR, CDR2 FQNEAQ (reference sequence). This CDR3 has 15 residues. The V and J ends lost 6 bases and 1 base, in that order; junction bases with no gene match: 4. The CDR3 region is CASRYSGGNTGELFF. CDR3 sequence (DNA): TGTGCCAGCAGATACAGCGGGGGGAACACCGGGGAGCTGTTTTTT.

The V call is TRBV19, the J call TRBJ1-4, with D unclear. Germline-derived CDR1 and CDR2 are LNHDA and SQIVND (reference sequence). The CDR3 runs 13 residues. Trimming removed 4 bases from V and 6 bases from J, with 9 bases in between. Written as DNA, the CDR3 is TGTGCCAGTAGTACTCAAGAGGATGAAAAACTGTTTTTT. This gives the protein CASSTQEDEKLFF.

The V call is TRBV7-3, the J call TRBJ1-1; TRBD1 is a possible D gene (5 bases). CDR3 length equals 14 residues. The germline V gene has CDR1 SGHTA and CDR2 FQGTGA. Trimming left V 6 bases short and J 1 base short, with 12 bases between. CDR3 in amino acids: CASSQGPWNTEAFF. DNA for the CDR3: TGTGCCAGCAGTCAGGGCCCGTGGAACACTGAAGCTTTCTTT.

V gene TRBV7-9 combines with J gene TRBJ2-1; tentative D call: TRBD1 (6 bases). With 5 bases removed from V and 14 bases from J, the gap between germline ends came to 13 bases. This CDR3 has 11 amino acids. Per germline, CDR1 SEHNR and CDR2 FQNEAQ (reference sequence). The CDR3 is CASSPGTSEFF. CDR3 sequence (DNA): TGTGCCAGCAGCCCCGGGACAAGTGAGTTCTTC.

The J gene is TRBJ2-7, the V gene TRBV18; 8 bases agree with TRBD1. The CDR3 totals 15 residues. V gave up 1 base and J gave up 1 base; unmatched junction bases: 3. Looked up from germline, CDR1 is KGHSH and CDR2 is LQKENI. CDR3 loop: CASSPLDRVSYEQYF. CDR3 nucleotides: TGTGCCAGCTCACCACTGGACAGGGTATCCTACGAGCAGTACTTC.

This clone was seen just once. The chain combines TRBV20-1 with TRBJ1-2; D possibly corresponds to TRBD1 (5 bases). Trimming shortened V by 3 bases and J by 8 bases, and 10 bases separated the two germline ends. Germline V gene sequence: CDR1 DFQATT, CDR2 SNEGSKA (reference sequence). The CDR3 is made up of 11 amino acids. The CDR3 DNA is TGCAGTGCTAGTCGACAGCGCGGCTACACCTTC. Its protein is CSASRQRGYTF.

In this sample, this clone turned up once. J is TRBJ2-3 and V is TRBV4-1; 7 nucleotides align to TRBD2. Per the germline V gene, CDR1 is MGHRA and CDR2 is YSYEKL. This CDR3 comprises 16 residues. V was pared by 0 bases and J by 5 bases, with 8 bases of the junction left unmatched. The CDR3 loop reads CASSQDEGGPLDTQYF. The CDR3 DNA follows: TGCGCCAGCAGCCAAGACGAGGGAGGGCCCTTAGATACGCAGTATTTT.

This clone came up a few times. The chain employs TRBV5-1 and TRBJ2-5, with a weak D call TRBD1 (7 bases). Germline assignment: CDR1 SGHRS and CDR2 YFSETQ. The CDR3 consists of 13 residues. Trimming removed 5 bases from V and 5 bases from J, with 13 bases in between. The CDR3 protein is CASSARGRETQYF. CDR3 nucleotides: TGCGCCAGCAGTGCCAGGGGGAGGGAGACCCAGTACTTC.

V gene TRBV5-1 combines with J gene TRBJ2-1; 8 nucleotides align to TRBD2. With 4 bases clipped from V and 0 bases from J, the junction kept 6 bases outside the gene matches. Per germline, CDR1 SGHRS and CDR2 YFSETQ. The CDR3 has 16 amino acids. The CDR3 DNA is TGCGCCAGCAGCCCTGGCGGGACTAGCTCCTACAATGAGCAGTTCTTC. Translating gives CASSPGGTSSYNEQFF. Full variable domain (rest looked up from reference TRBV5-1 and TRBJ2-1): KAGVTQTPRYLIKTRGQQVTLSCSPISGHRSVSWYQQTPGQGLQFLFEYFSETQRNKGNFPGRFSGRQFSNSRSEMNVSTLELGDSALYLCASSPGGTSSYNEQFFGPGTRLTVL.

The CDR3 region is CASSKTGLHNEQFF. In nucleotides, the CDR3 is TGTGCCAGCAGCAAAACAGGGTTACACAATGAGCAGTTCTTC. The V gene is TRBV5-4, the J gene TRBJ2-1, with D maybe TRBD1 (6 bases). The CDR3 runs 14 residues. The V and J ends lost 4 bases and 5 bases respectively, with 13 bases between them. CDR1 is SGHNT and CDR2 is YYREEE in the germline V gene (reference sequence).

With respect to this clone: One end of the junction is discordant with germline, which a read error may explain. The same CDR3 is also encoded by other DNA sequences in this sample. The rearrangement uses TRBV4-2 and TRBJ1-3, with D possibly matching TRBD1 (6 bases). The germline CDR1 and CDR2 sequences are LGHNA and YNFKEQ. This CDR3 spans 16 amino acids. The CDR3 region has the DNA TGTGCCAGCAGCCAAGACAGGGGAAACTCTGGAAACACCATATACTTT. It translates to CASSQDRGNSGNTIYF.

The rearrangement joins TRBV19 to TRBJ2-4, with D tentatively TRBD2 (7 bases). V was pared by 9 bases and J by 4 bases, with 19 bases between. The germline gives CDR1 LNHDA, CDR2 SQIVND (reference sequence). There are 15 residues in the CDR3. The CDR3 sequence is CASSALGGQKNIQYF. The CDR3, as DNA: TGTGCCAGCAGCGCCCTGGGGGGGCAAAAAAACATTCAGTACTTC.

The CDR3 protein is CASSLVAGQQYF. The CDR3 bases are TGTGCCAGCAGCTTAGTAGCGGGCCAGCAGTACTTC. The V and J genes are TRBV7-2 and TRBJ2-7; 7 bases map to TRBD2. This CDR3 has 12 residues. The ends lost 1 base at V and 8 bases at J; junction bases unmatched: 2. The V gene's germline CDR1 is SGHTA and CDR2 FQGNSA.

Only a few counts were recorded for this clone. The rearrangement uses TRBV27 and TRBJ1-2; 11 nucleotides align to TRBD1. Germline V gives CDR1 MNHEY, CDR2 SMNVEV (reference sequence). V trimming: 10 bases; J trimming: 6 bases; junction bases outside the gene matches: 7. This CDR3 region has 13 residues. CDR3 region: CAIWDRGIDGYTF. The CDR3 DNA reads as TGTGCCATATGGGACAGGGGGATTGATGGCTACACCTTC.

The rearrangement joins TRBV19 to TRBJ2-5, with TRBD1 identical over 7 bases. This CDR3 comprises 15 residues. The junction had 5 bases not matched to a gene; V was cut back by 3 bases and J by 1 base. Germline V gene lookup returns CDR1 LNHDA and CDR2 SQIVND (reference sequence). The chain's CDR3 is CASSMGQGVQETQYF. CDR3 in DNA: TGTGCCAGTAGTATGGGCCAGGGGGTCCAAGAGACCCAGTACTTC.

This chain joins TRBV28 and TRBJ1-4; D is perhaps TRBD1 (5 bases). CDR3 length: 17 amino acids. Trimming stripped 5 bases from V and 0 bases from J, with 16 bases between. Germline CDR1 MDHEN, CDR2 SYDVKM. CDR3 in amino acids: CASSPSTVRATNEKLFF. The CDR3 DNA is TGTGCCAGCAGTCCCTCGACAGTCCGTGCAACTAATGAAAAACTGTTTTTT.

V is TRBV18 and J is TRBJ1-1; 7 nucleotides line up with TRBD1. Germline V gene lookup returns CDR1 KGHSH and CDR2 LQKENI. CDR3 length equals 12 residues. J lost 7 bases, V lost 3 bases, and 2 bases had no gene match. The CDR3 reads CASSPGQLEAFF. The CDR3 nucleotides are TGTGCCAGCTCACCGGGACAGCTTGAAGCTTTCTTT. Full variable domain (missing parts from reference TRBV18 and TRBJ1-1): NAGVMQNPRHLVRRRGQEARLRCSPMKGHSHVYWYRQLPEEGLKFMVYLQKENIIDESGMPKERFSAEFPKEGPSILRIQQVVRGDSAAYFCASSPGQLEAFFGQGTRLTVV.

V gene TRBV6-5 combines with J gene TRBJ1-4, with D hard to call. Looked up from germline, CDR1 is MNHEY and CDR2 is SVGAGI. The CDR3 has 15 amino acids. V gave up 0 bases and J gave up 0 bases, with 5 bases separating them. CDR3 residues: CASSYSQPTNEKLFF. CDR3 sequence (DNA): TGTGCCAGCAGTTACTCACAGCCAACTAATGAAAAACTGTTTTTT.

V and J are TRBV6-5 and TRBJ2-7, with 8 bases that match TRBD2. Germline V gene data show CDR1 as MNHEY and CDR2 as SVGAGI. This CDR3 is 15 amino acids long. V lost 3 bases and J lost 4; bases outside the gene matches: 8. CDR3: CASSYTAGVAYEQYF. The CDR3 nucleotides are TGTGCCAGCAGTTATACAGCGGGAGTCGCGTACGAGCAGTACTTC.

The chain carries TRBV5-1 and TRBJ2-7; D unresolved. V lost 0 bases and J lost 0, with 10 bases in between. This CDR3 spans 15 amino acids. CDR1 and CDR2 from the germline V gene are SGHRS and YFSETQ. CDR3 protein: CASSLVASFSYEQYF. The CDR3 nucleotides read TGCGCCAGCAGCTTGGTAGCCAGTTTCTCCTACGAGCAGTACTTC.

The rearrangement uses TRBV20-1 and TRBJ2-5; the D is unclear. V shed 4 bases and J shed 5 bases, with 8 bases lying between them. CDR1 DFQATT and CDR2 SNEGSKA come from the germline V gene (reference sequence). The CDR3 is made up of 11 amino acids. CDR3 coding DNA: TGCAGTGCTACACCGCGGGAGACCCAGTACTTC. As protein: CSATPRETQYF.

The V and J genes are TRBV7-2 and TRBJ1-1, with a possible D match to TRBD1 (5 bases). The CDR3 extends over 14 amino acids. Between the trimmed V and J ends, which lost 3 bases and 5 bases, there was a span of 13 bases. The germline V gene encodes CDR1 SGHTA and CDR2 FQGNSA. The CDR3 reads CASSFRREGTEAFF. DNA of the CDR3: TGTGCCAGCAGCTTTCGCAGGGAGGGAACTGAAGCTTTCTTT.

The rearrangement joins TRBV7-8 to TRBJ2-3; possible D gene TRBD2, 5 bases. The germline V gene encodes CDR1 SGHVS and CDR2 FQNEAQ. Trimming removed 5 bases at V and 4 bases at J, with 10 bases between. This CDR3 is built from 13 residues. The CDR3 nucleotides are TGTGCCAGCAGCCTCAGGACTTCAGATACGCAGTATTTT. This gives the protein CASSLRTSDTQYF. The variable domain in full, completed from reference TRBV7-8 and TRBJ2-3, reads GAGVSQSPRYKVAKRGQDVALRCDPISGHVSLFWYQQALGQGPEFLTYFQNEAQLDKSGLPSDRFFAERPEGSVSTLKIQRTQQEDSAVYLCASSLRTSDTQYFGPGTRLTVL.